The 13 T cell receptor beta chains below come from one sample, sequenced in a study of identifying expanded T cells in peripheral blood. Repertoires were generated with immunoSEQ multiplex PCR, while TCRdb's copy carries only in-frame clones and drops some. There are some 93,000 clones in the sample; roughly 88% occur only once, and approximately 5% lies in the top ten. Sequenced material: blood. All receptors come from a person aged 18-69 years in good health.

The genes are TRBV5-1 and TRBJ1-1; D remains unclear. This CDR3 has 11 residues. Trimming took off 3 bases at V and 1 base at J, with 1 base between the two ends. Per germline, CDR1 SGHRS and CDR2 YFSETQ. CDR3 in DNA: TGCGCCAGCAGCTCGAACACTGAAGCTTTCTTT. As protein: CASSSNTEAFF.

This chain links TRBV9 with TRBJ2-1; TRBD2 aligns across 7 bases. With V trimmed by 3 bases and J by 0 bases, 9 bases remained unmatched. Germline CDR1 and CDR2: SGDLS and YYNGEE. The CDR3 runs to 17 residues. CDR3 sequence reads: CASSANLAESSYNEQFF. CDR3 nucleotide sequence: TGTGCCAGCAGCGCCAACCTAGCGGAGAGCTCCTACAATGAGCAGTTCTTC. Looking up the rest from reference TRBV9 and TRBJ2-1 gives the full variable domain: DSGVTQTPKHLITATGQRVTLRCSPRSGDLSVYWYQQSLDQGLQFLIQYYNGEERAKGNILERFSAQQFPDLHSELNLSSLELGDSALYFCASSANLAESSYNEQFFGPGTRLTVL.

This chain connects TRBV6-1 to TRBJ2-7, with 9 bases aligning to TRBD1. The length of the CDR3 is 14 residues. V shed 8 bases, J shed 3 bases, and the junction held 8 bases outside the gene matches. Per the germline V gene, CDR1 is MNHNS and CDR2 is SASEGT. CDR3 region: CASENGQGFYEQYF. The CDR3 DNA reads TGTGCCAGCGAGAATGGACAGGGGTTCTACGAGCAGTACTTC.

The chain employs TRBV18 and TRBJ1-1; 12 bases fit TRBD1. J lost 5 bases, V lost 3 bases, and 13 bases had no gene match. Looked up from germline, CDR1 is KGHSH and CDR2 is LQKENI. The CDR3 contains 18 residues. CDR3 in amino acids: CASSPIPGQGARQTEAFF. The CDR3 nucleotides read TGTGCCAGCTCACCTATACCGGGACAGGGGGCGCGCCAGACTGAAGCTTTCTTT.

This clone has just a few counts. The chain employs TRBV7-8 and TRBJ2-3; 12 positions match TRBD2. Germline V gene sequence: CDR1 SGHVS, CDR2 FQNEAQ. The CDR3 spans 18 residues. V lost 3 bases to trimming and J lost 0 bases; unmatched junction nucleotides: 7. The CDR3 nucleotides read TGTGCCAGCAGCTTGTCTAGCGGGAGGGCCCTCAGCACAGATACGCAGTATTTT. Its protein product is CASSLSSGRALSTDTQYF.

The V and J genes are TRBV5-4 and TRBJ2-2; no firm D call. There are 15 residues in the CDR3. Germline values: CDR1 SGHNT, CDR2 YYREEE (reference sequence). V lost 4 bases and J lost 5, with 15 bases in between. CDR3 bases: TGTGCCAGCAGCGCTGGCGGCTACTCAACCGGGGAGCTGTTTTTT. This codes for CASSAGGYSTGELFF.

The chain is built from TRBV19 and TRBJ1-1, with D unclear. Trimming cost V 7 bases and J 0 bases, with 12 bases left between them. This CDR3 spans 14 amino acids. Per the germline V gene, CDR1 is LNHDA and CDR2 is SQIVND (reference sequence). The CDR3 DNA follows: TGTGCCAGTAAACTCAGCCAAATGAACACTGAAGCTTTCTTT. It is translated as CASKLSQMNTEAFF.

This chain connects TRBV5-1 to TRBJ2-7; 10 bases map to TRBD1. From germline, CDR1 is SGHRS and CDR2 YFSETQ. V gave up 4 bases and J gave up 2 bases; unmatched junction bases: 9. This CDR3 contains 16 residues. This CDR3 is CASSPSDGTGAYEQYF. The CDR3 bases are TGCGCCAGCAGCCCCTCTGACGGGACAGGGGCCTACGAGCAGTACTTC.

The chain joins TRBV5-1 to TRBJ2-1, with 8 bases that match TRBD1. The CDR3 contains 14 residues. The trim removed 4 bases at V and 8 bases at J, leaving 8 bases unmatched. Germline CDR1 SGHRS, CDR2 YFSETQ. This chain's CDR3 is CASSPRGRVDEQFF. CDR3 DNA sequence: TGCGCCAGCAGCCCCAGGGGGCGCGTCGATGAGCAGTTCTTC.

The CDR3 sequence: CAISELQGDSPLHF. The CDR3 DNA follows: TGTGCCATCAGTGAGTTGCAGGGCGATTCACCCCTCCACTTT. This chain joins TRBV10-3 and TRBJ1-6; the D gene is possibly TRBD1 (5 bases). Germline V gives CDR1 ENHRY, CDR2 SYGVKD. This CDR3 has 14 residues. V shed 1 base and J shed 8 bases, with 9 bases lying between them.

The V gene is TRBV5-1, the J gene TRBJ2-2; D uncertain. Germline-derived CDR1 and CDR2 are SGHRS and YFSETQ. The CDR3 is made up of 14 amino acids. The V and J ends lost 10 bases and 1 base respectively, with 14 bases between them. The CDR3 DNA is TGCGCCTCGATCCAATCGGGGAACACCGGGGAGCTGTTTTTT. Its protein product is CASIQSGNTGELFF.

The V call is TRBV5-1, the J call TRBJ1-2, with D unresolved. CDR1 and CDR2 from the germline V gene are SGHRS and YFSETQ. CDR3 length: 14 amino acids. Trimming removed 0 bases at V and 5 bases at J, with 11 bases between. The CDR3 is CASSLDTERYGYTF. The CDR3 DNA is TGCGCCAGCAGCTTGGATACAGAACGTTATGGCTACACCTTC.

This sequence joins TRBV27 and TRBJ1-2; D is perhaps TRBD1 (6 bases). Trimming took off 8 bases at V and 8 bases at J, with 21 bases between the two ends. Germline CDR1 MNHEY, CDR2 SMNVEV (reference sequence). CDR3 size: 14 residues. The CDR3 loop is CASRESGGLSGYTF. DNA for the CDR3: TGTGCCAGCCGGGAGAGTGGGGGGCTCTCCGGCTACACCTTC.